What follows is one TCR beta chain and its context. Its antigen is not yet known. Base-call qualities are not available, and no considerably larger clone is one nucleotide away. V is cut by 0 bases and J by 6 bases, and the space between the germline ends is 11 bases. Per the germline V gene, MNHEY is the CDR1 and SVGAGI is the CDR2. The CDR3 holds 14 amino acids from the cysteine to the phenylalanine. Left in the record is the CDR3 DNA by itself, 42 bases read in frame from the first base. The data were obtained in a study of post-analysis software for immune sequencing data (dated by TCRdb to the mid-2010s). As for the study more broadly: Recorded disease courses included relapsing-remitting, secondary progressive and progressive-relapsing multiple sclerosis, with some patients lacking subtype annotation. A subset of samples was prepared in parallel using single-end sample barcoding, then pooled and co-amplified after Illumina adapter ligation. The patient repertoires were compared against approximately ten previously published healthy control repertoires obtained from donors aged about 6 to 28 years.

Preparation of the library involved PCR. Sequenced using an Illumina HiSeq 2500. To reduce PCR and sequencing biases, unique molecular identifiers were built into the TCR beta cDNA libraries. Per 1 to 10 million input T cells, roughly 500,000 cDNA molecules were obtained, such that each molecule approximated one T cell. The patient libraries were prepared and sequenced with the same protocol used for the earlier healthy control dataset. Within a given batch, samples were prepared together, multiplexed and sequenced on the same HiSeq lane. Concerning the study's data processing: Raw barcoded reads were processed with MIGEC, and single-read molecular identifier groups were discarded before consensus assembly and CDR3 extraction. Clonotype tables were post-analysed with VDJtools, normalizing diversity by down-sampling all datasets to the smallest sample size. Repertoire overlap clustering matched CDR3 amino acid but not nucleotide sequences to correct batch-related cross-sample contamination. Using fastp at Q25 and MiXCR, TCRdb reprocessed the public reads and kept productive beta chains. Here each entry gathers all rows of one CDR3 protein and keeps the most common genes and DNA. The V and J calls were determined by TCRdb, not by the authors. This sample is represented by hundreds of thousands of distinct CDR3 sequences; 55% to 60% of them were singletons. The ten largest clones represent 11% of the sample.

To demonstrate the VDJtools post-analysis software, TCR beta repertoires were profiled from the peripheral blood of over ten young patients with multiple sclerosis. The multiple sclerosis patients were children and adolescents ranging in age from roughly 6 to 16 years. General findings and caveats noted by the study authors: Direct clustering with F measure showed strong co-clustering of samples prepared in the same batch, prompting a batch-effect correction. Patients showed significantly higher frequencies than controls for roughly 5 TRBV segments, among them TRBV5-6, TRBV5-1 and TRBV20-1. Multiple sclerosis patients had significantly lower normalized Chao1 diversity than controls, a result that suggests substantial peripheral T-cell clonal expansion. The control group was slightly older than the multiple sclerosis patient group.

This sequence was found in a girl under 10 years old with multiple sclerosis. The sequence is built from TRBV6-5 and TRBJ1-2, and possibly TRBD1, on 5 matching bases. Sequenced input: blood. The CDR3 protein is CASSYSTGLDGYTF. The DNA sequence reads TGTGCCAGCAGTTACTCGACGGGACTCGATGGCTACACCTTC.